This T cell receptor (beta chain) was documented in a study of cytomegalovirus exposure and HLA in healthy donors. Study conclusions and caveats: Reportedly, cytomegalovirus status was diagnosed with high sensitivity and specificity. That first-cohort TCR clusters tended to co-occur in the 95 to 150 validation repertoires was found in a later analysis. Specificity of three CMV-associated chains for CMV antigens was verified in vitro.

Donors came from a validation cohort of about 110 subjects, distinct from the first 666-subject cohort. As regards this clone: Antigen: not known.

Produced via immunoSEQ multiplex PCR; TCRdb's table is partial and in-frame only. The table lists about 160,000 clones, 91% of them singletons. The receptor comes from a woman aged 18-29 years in good health and CMV-seropositive. Sequences were obtained from PBMCs.

The CDR3 region has the DNA TGTGCCAGCAGTTTGTCCCCCGGGACAGGGGGGAAGACCCAGTACTTC. Translated: CASSLSPGTGGKTQYF. The rearrangement uses TRBV28 and TRBJ2-5; TRBD1 matches 11 bases. The trim removed 3 bases at V and 6 bases at J, leaving 9 bases unmatched. CDR1 and CDR2 from the germline V gene are MDHEN and SYDVKM. CDR3 length: 16 amino acids.